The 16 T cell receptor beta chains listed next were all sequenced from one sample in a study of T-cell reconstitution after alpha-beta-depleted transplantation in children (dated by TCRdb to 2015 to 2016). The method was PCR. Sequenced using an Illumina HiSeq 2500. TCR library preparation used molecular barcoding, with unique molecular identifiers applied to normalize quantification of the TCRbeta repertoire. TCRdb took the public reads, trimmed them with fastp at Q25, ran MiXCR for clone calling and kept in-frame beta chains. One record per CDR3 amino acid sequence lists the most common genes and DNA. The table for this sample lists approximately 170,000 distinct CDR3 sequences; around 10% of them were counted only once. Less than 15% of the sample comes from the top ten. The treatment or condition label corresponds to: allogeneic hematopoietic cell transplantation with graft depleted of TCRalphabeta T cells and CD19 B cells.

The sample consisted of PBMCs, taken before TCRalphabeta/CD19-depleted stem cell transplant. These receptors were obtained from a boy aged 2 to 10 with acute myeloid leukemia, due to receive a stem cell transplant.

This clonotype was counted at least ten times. CDR3 sequence reads: CASSVQGGDTEAFF. The DNA for the CDR3 is TGTGCCAGCAGCGTTCAGGGTGGCGACACTGAAGCTTTCTTT. The chain recombines TRBV12-3 or TRBV12-4 with TRBJ1-1; tentative D call: TRBD1 (5 bases). Trimming removed 6 bases at V and 3 bases at J, with 14 bases between. This CDR3 region has 14 residues.

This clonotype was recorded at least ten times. CDR3 DNA: TGTGCCAGCAGCCAAGAGTTGCAGGCTCGGGGGAACACTGAAGCTTTCTTT. Encoded protein: CASSQELQARGNTEAFF. The chain links TRBV3-1 to TRBJ1-1; D gene uncertain. The CDR3 runs to 17 residues. V shed 0 bases and J shed 1 base, with 15 bases lying between them. Germline CDR1 reads LGHDT; CDR2 reads YNNKEL (reference sequence).

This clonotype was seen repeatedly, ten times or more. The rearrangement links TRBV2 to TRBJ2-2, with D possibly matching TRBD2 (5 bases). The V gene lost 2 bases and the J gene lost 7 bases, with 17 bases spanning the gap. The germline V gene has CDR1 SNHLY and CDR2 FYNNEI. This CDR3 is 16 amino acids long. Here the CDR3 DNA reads TGTGCCAGCAGTGAATCCCGAGCGGAGGCGGGCGGGGAGCTGTTTTTT. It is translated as CASSESRAEAGGELFF.

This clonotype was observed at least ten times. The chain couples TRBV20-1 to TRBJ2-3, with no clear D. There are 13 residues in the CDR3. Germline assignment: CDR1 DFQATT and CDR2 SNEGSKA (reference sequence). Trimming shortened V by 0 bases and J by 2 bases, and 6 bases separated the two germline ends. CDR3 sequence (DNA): TGCAGTGCTAGAGATCAGATCACAGATACGCAGTATTTT. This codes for CSARDQITDTQYF.

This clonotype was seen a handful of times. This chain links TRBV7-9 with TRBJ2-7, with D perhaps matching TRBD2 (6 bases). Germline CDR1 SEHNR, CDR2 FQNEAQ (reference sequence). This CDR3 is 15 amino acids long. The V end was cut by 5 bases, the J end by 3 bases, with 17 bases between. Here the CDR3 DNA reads TGTGCCAGCAGCCGGGACCCGGGAGAACACTACGAGCAGTACGTC. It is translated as CASSRDPGEHYEQYV.

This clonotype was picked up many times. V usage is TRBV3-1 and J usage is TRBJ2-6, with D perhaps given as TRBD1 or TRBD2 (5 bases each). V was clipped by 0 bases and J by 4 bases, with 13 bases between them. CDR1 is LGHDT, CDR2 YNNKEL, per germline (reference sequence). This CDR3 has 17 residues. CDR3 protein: CASSQDLWGSGANVLTF. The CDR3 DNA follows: TGTGCCAGCAGCCAAGATCTTTGGGGGTCCGGGGCCAACGTCCTGACTTTC.

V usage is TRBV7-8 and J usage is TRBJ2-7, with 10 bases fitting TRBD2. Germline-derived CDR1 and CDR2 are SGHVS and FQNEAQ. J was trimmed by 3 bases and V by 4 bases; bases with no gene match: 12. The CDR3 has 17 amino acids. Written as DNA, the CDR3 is TGTGCCAGCAGCTCCACCCCTCTAGCGGGAGTCTTCTACGAGCAGTACTTC. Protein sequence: CASSSTPLAGVFYEQYF.

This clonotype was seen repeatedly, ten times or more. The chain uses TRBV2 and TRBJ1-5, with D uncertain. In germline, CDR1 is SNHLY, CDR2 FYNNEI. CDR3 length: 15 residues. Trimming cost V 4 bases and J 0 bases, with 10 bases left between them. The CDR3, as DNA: TGTGCCAGCAGTGTCAGACCAACTAGCAATCAGCCCCAGCATTTT. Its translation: CASSVRPTSNQPQHF.

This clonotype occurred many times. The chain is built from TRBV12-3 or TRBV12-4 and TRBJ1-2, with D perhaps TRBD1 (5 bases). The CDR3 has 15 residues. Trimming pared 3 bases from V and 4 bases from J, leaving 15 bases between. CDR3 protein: CASSFVGGLSYGYTF. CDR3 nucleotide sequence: TGTGCCAGCAGTTTTGTCGGGGGATTGAGCTATGGCTACACCTTC.

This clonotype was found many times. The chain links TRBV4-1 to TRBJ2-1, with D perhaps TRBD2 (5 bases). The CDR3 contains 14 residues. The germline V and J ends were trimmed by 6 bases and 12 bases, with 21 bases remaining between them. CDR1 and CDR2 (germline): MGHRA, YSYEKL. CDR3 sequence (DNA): TGCGCCAGCAGAATAGCGCTTACCCGGCAAACGCAGTTCTTC. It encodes CASRIALTRQTQFF.

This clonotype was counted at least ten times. CDR3 sequence (DNA): TGCGCCAGCAGCCGGTTCCCGGACAGGGGGCAATCACCCCTCCACTTT. Translating gives CASSRFPDRGQSPLHF. This chain links TRBV4-1 with TRBJ1-6, with 11 bases matching TRBD1. This CDR3 is 16 amino acids long. Germline lookup yields CDR1 MGHRA and CDR2 YSYEKL. With 4 bases clipped from V and 10 bases from J, the junction kept 9 bases outside the gene matches.

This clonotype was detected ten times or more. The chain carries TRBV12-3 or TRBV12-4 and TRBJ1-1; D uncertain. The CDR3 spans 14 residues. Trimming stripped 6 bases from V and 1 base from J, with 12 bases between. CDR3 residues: CASSWGIGNTEAFF. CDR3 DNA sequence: TGTGCCAGCAGCTGGGGTATAGGGAACACTGAAGCTTTCTTT.

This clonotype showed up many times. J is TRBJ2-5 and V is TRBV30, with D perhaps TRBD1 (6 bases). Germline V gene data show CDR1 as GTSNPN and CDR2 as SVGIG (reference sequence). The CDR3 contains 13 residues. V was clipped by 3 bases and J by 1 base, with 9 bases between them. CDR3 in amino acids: CAWRGQFQETQYF. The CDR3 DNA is TGTGCCTGGAGAGGACAGTTCCAAGAGACCCAGTACTTC.

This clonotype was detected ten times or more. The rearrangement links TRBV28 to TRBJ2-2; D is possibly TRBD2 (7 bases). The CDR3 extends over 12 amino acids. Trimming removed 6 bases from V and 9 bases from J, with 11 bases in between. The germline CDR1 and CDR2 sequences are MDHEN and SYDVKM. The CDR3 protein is CASRGGGWELFF. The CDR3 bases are TGTGCCAGCAGAGGGGGGGGCTGGGAGCTGTTTTTT.

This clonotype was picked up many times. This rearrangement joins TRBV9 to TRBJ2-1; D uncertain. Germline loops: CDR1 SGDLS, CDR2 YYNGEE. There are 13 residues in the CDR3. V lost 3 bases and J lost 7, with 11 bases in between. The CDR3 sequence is CASSASTVNEQFF. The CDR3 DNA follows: TGTGCCAGCAGCGCATCAACGGTAAATGAGCAGTTCTTC.

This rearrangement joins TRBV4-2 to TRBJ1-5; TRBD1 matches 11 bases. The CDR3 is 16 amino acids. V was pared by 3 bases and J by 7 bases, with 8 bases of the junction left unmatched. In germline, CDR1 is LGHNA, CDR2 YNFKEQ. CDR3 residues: CASSHLGQGDNQPQHF. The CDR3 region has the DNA TGTGCCAGCAGCCATCTGGGACAGGGGGACAACCAGCCCCAGCATTTT.